These T cell receptor beta chains were read from a single sample in a study of OX40 agonist ivuxolimab in advanced cancers. Sequenced by immunoSEQ multiplex PCR; TCRdb stores in-frame clones only, minus some. Among roughly 80,000 clones listed, more than 85% were seen once. The source was CD4+ or CD8+ T cells sorted from blood, collected in a trial of the OX40 agonist ivuxolimab. Every receptor here comes from an adult with an advanced solid tumor such as melanoma, head and neck, liver or kidney cancer. Both conserved end residues are part of each CDR3. The order of the fields is clone size, D gene, CDR3 length, J gene, V gene, CDR3 protein, CDR3 DNA. D genes are given only for firm matches. Some rows have no size entry. The others give once, few or many, or a class for an expanded clone.

once TRBD2 11 TRBJ2-3 TRBV20-1 CSAQRGDTQYF TGCAGTGCTCAGCGGGGAGATACGCAGTATTTT
once NA 12 TRBJ2-3 TRBV2 CASRGGTDTQYF TGTGCCAGCAGAGGGGGCACAGATACGCAGTATTTT
once TRBD2 16 TRBJ2-7 TRBV7-9 CASSSYGDSGSNEQYF TGTGCCAGCAGCTCATATGGGGATAGCGGGAGTAACGAGCAGTACTTC
NA TRBD2 16 TRBJ2-1 TRBV15 CATSTSRSGRKKEQFF TGTGCCACCAGCACCTCCCGAAGCGGGAGAAAAAAAGAGCAGTTCTTC
NA TRBD2 16 TRBJ2-3 TRBV9 CASSATSGRGTDTQYF TGTGCCAGCAGCGCCACTAGCGGTCGGGGCACAGATACGCAGTATTTT
NA NA 11 TRBJ2-1 TRBV5-4 CASSSDNEQFF TGTGCCAGCAGCTCCGACAATGAGCAGTTCTTC
once TRBD1 15 TRBJ2-7 TRBV5-1 CASRSDREHSYEQYF TGCGCCAGCAGATCCGACAGGGAACATTCCTACGAGCAGTACTTC
NA TRBD1 16 TRBJ1-2 TRBV14 CASSDRMRQGGAGYTF TGTGCCAGCAGCGACCGAATGAGGCAGGGGGGGGCTGGCTACACCTTC
NA TRBD1 14 TRBJ1-2 TRBV7-2 CASSRDRVNYGYTF TGTGCCAGCAGCCGGGACAGAGTTAACTATGGCTACACCTTC
NA NA 14 TRBJ1-1 TRBV10-2 CASSAEGGYTEAFF TGCGCCAGCAGTGCTGAGGGGGGGTACACTGAAGCTTTCTTT
NA NA 12 TRBJ2-1 TRBV28 CASSLLGSEQFF TGTGCCAGCAGTCTGCTAGGCAGTGAGCAGTTCTTC
NA NA 16 TRBJ1-6 TRBV18 CASSPRGDPSNSPLHF TGTGCCAGCTCACCACGCGGGGATCCTAGTAATTCACCCCTCCACTTT
NA TRBD2 14 TRBJ2-1 TRBV6-6 CASSGAGTYNEQFF TGTGCCAGCAGTGGAGCGGGGACCTACAATGAGCAGTTCTTC
few NA 13 TRBJ2-5 TRBV5-8 CASSFRRQETQYF TGTGCCAGCAGCTTTCGAAGGCAAGAGACCCAGTACTTC
NA NA 13 TRBJ2-7 TRBV2 CASSRTAKYEQYF TGTGCCAGCAGCAGAACAGCAAAGTACGAGCAGTACTTC
NA TRBD1 16 TRBJ2-3 TRBV6-6 CASSTNRDRGTDTQYF TGTGCCAGCAGTACCAACCGGGACAGGGGTACAGATACGCAGTATTTT
NA NA 15 TRBJ1-4 TRBV27 CASSFEGDPNEKLFF TGTGCCAGCAGTTTTGAGGGGGACCCTAATGAAAAACTGTTTTTT
NA TRBD2 17 TRBJ2-5 TRBV4-2 CASSQDLPGGVEETQYF TGTGCCAGCAGCCAAGATCTACCGGGAGGTGTAGAAGAGACCCAGTACTTC
NA TRBD2 17 TRBJ2-5 TRBV4-2 CASSQDPIAGGQETQYF TGTGCCAGCAGCCAAGATCCCATAGCGGGAGGCCAAGAGACCCAGTACTTC
NA NA 14 TRBJ2-3 TRBV7-9 CASSRLVPTDTQYF TGTGCCAGCAGCCGCCTGGTTCCCACAGATACGCAGTATTTT
NA NA 14 TRBJ2-5 TRBV18 CASSPSPLRETQYF TGTGCCAGCTCACCCTCCCCCCTCCGGGAGACCCAGTACTTC
NA NA 15 TRBJ1-4 TRBV27 CASSSNQGKDEKLFF TGTGCCAGCAGTTCCAATCAGGGGAAGGATGAAAAACTGTTTTTT
few TRBD2 16 TRBJ2-7 TRBV7-8 CASSWGLAGGQYEQYF TGTGCCAGCAGCTGGGGACTAGCGGGAGGTCAGTACGAGCAGTACTTC
NA NA 14 TRBJ1-2 TRBV28 CASSFRPGRYGYTF TGTGCCAGCAGTTTTAGGCCGGGGCGGTATGGCTACACCTTC
NA TRBD1 14 TRBJ2-7 TRBV28 CASSLGQGTHEQYF TGTGCCAGCAGTTTAGGACAGGGGACCCACGAGCAGTACTTC
once NA 14 TRBJ1-2 TRBV19 CASSIFLEDYGYTF TGTGCCAGTAGTATATTCTTGGAGGACTATGGCTACACCTTC
NA NA 15 TRBJ1-1 TRBV9 CASSIGQSLNTEAFF TGTGCCAGCAGCATCGGACAGTCGCTGAACACTGAAGCTTTCTTT
NA NA 13 TRBJ1-2 TRBV29-1 CSVEDPGSRGYTF TGCAGCGTTGAAGATCCAGGGAGCAGAGGCTACACCTTC
NA TRBD2 16 TRBJ2-5 TRBV5-1 CASSWGTSGRGETQYF TGCGCCAGCAGCTGGGGGACTAGCGGGAGAGGAGAGACCCAGTACTTC
NA TRBD1 16 TRBJ2-7 TRBV7-9 CASSQAVGTAMYEQYF TGTGCCAGCAGCCAAGCGGTCGGGACAGCCATGTACGAGCAGTACTTC
NA NA 14 TRBJ1-2 TRBV28 CASSLGGGNYGYTF TGTGCCAGCAGTTTAGGCGGGGGCAACTATGGCTACACCTTC
NA NA 13 TRBJ2-1 TRBV11-2 CASSLGNYNEQFF TGTGCCAGCAGCTTAGGCAACTACAATGAGCAGTTCTTC
NA NA 9 TRBJ1-2 TRBV28 CASGGGYTF TGTGCCAGCGGGGGGGGCTACACCTTC
NA NA 15 TRBJ1-1 TRBV27 CASSLEGSGNAEAFF TGTGCCAGCAGTTTAGAGGGTTCAGGGAACGCTGAAGCTTTCTTT
NA NA 13 TRBJ1-5 TRBV6-1 CASSRDYNQPQHF TGTGCCAGCAGCCGGGACTACAATCAGCCCCAGCATTTT
once TRBD1 16 TRBJ2-3 TRBV14 CASSQAGTGSSDTQYF TGTGCCAGCAGCCAGGCCGGGACAGGGAGCTCAGATACGCAGTATTTT
NA TRBD2 16 TRBJ2-3 TRBV7-9 CASSRLAGGTTDTQYF TGTGCCAGCAGCAGACTAGCGGGAGGGACCACAGATACGCAGTATTTT
NA NA 16 TRBJ2-1 TRBV19 CASSIGQLSSYNEQFF TGTGCCAGTAGTATCGGGCAATTAAGCTCCTACAATGAGCAGTTCTTC
NA TRBD1 15 TRBJ1-1 TRBV6-5 CASGRNRGINTEAFF TGTGCCAGCGGAAGAAACAGGGGTATAAACACTGAAGCTTTCTTT
NA NA 13 TRBJ1-3 TRBV10-1 CASSGGGRNTIYF TGCGCCAGCAGTGGGGGGGGGCGAAACACCATATATTTT
NA NA 13 TRBJ2-1 TRBV29-1 CSVRRGSYNEQFF TGCAGCGTAAGGAGGGGATCCTACAATGAGCAGTTCTTC
few NA 13 TRBJ1-1 TRBV5-4 CASSSQVNTEAFF TGTGCCAGCAGCTCACAGGTGAACACTGAAGCTTTCTTT
few TRBD1 15 TRBJ2-7 TRBV28 CASSSTGTGGYEQYF TGTGCCAGCAGTTCAACCGGGACAGGGGGCTACGAGCAGTACTTC
NA TRBD2 16 TRBJ2-1 TRBV28 CATEASGILTYNEQFF TGTGCCACGGAGGCTAGCGGGATCCTTACCTACAATGAGCAGTTCTTC
NA NA 15 TRBJ1-4 TRBV19 CASSIFGSANEKLFF TGTGCCAGTAGTATCTTCGGGTCGGCTAATGAAAAACTGTTTTTT
NA NA 14 TRBJ2-5 TRBV27 CASSLGGAQETQYF TGTGCCAGCAGTTTAGGGGGGGCTCAAGAGACCCAGTACTTC